Below, 9 T cell receptor beta chains from the same sample are listed, as sequenced in a study of PD-1 blockade in classical Hodgkin lymphoma. Sequencing was performed with immunoSEQ multiplex PCR; in TCRdb, only in-frame clones are kept and a portion is missing. This table has 9,000 to 13,000 clones, roughly 76% appearing once. Autologous stem cell transplantation was followed by relapse in every patient, and brentuximab vedotin exposure varied. The sample in question was peripheral blood mononuclear cells (PBMCs), obtained at baseline. The source is a human donor with classical Hodgkin lymphoma.

V usage is TRBV21-1 and J usage is TRBJ1-1; whether TRBD1, the table's D call, matches the DNA was not checked. TRBV21-1 is marked as a pseudogene. The CDR3 spans 16 residues. The CDR3 sequence: CASTNGAGTGHTEAFF. In DNA, the CDR3 is TGTGCCAGCACCAACGGTGCCGGGACAGGGCACACTGAAGCTTTCTTT.

The chain has TRBV5-1 and TRBJ2-1; 7 nucleotides agree with TRBD2. The CDR3 extends over 15 amino acids. V lost 4 bases and J lost 3; bases outside the gene matches: 7. Germline CDR1 and CDR2: SGHRS and YFSETQ. The chain's CDR3 is CASSKGGSYYNEQFF. The DNA of the CDR3 is TGCGCCAGCAGCAAGGGCGGGAGCTACTACAATGAGCAGTTCTTC.

A few counts support this clone. V gene TRBV29-1 combines with J gene TRBJ2-3; D might be TRBD2 (6 bases). This CDR3 contains 15 residues. V gave up 1 base and J gave up 3 bases, with 14 bases separating them. Germline CDR1 SQVTM, CDR2 ANQGSEA. The CDR3 bases are TGCAGCGTTGAAGTGCCGGGGGACGGGACAGATACGCAGTATTTT. Residues: CSVEVPGDGTDTQYF.

V usage is TRBV5-6 and J usage is TRBJ2-1; a weak D match, TRBD1 (6 bases). CDR1 and CDR2 from the germline V gene are SGHDT and YYEEEE. The V end was cut by 4 bases, the J end by 7 bases, with 21 bases between. The CDR3 covers 16 residues. The CDR3 nucleotides are TGTGCCAGCAGCCGGGCTTTGGACAGACGGCAGAATGAGCAGTTCTTC. Translating gives CASSRALDRRQNEQFF.

The J gene is TRBJ2-7, the V gene TRBV6-5, with 7 bases that match TRBD2. The CDR3 extends over 15 amino acids. Germline V gene data show CDR1 as MNHEY and CDR2 as SVGAGI. J lost 2 bases, V lost 5 bases, and 9 bases had no gene match. CDR3 sequence reads: CASSRGVSGPYEQYF. CDR3 DNA: TGTGCCAGCAGTCGGGGGGTATCCGGGCCCTACGAGCAGTACTTC.

The chain recombines TRBV6-5 with TRBJ1-1, with D unresolved. Per germline, CDR1 MNHEY and CDR2 SVGAGI. The V end was cut by 3 bases, the J end by 1 base, with 6 bases between. This CDR3 has 13 residues. The DNA for the CDR3 is TGTGCCAGCAGTTATGCAGAGAACACTGAAGCTTTCTTT. This codes for CASSYAENTEAFF.

The chain joins TRBV11-2 to TRBJ1-1; maybe TRBD1 (6 bases). CDR1 and CDR2 (germline): SGHAT, FQNNGV. This CDR3 contains 18 residues. V was shortened by 1 base and J by 1 base, with 19 bases between the two germline ends. In nucleotides, the CDR3 is TGTGCCAGCAGCTTAGTTCTAGGACAGAAGGTGCCGAACACTGAAGCTTTCTTT. It specifies CASSLVLGQKVPNTEAFF.

Only a few counts were recorded for this clone. The DNA for the CDR3 is TGCGCCAGCAGCCCGGGACCTCTATATCAGCCCCAGCATTTT. This encodes CASSPGPLYQPQHF. The chain recombines TRBV5-1 with TRBJ1-5, with TRBD1 as a possible D gene (5 bases). In germline, CDR1 is SGHRS, CDR2 YFSETQ. The CDR3 runs 14 residues. V was clipped by 4 bases and J by 5 bases, with 13 bases between them.

The chain uses TRBV21-1 and TRBJ1-2; the D call in the table, TRBD1, was not verified against the DNA. TRBV21-1 is a recognized pseudogene. CDR3 length: 15 amino acids. CDR3 bases: TGTGCCAGCAGCAAGCGACAGGGGGCGGGAAATGGCTACACCTTC. This gives the protein CASSKRQGAGNGYTF.